This TCR beta chain was found in a study of blood T cell repertoires in COVID-19. Libraries were prepared by immunoSEQ multiplex PCR; TCRdb keeps only in-frame clonotypes and omits some of them. The sample carries approximately 130,000 clones, over 80% recorded once. V was cut by 7 bases and J by 2 bases, with 9 bases left in between. Germline V gene sequence: CDR1 MDHEN, CDR2 SYDVKM. CDR3 size: 13 residues. The chain recombines TRBV28 with TRBJ1-5; D perhaps matches TRBD1 (6 bases). The TCR sequence derives from a young man who had recovered from COVID-19. Input material: PBMCs or T cells enriched from blood (not recorded which). CDR3 nucleotides: TGTGCCAGCACCCGACAGGGCAATCAGCCCCAGCATTTT. It yields the protein CASTRQGNQPQHF. The whole variable domain, filled in from reference TRBV28 and TRBJ1-5, reads DVKVTQSSRYLVKRTGEKVFLECVQDMDHENMFWYRQDPGLGLRLIYFSYDVKMKEKGDIPEGYSVSREKKERFSLILESASTNQTSMYLCASTRQGNQPQHFGDGTRLSIL.